This T cell receptor beta chain came from a study of T cell responses to AZD1222 COVID-19 vaccine. Findings of the study overall: Reportedly, nearly half the spike-specific TCRs target unmutated variant regions. Donors in the cohort were predominantly white British and more often female, and clonal diversity was possibly underestimated. Vaccine-associated CD4 TCRs spanned spike, dominant at 160-218 and 743-854.

Germline-derived CDR1 and CDR2 are MNHEY and SMNVEV (reference sequence). V was pared by 7 bases and J by 5 bases, with 21 bases between. This CDR3 is 16 amino acids long. About this clone itself: Its antigen is unidentified.

TCRdb's copy holds only in-frame clones and misses some; the assay was immunoSEQ multiplex PCR. This sample has 150,000 to 200,000 clones, with around 92% found just once. The source was peripheral blood, collected 28 days after the second AZD1222 dose. The gene calls are TRBV27 and TRBJ2-1; D call uncertain. This receptor was taken from an adult who received the AZD1222 COVID-19 vaccine. The CDR3 here is CASNSDPAPINNEQFF. In DNA form, the CDR3 reads TGTGCCAGCAACTCGGACCCGGCCCCGATTAACAATGAGCAGTTCTTC.